This T cell receptor (beta chain) was documented in a study of spatial heterogeneity in lung cancer. Study summary: Alpha-chain sequences were consistently detected less often than beta-chain sequences. There were, on average, more than nine raw-read appearances for each unique TCR and UMI combination.

TCRdb reanalysed the 5' RACE reads using MiXCR and keeps one entry per CDR3 protein. The sample records several thousand distinct CDR3 sequences, approximately 53% being singletons. General study findings and limits: Blood carried ubiquitous expanded tumor TCRs more at resection than follow-up.

V was clipped by 4 bases and J by 0 bases; unmatched bases: 8. The CDR3 has 19 amino acids. CDR1 and CDR2 (germline): SGHAT, FQNNGV. This clonotype has a handful of counts. What it binds is not known. Since it is a stray read in a library aimed at alpha chains, this beta chain has a size that is not meaningful. Noted time point: sample taken at primary tumor resection. Sequencing covered unsorted whole RNA taken from tumor, nontumor lung or frozen PBMC. The donors, fewer than 90 patients with untreated early-stage non-small cell lung cancer, provided the samples. Sample: PBMCs, taken at surgery. The chain couples TRBV11-2 to TRBJ2-4, with 14 bases that match TRBD2. This clonotype originated in a female donor with early-stage non-small cell lung cancer. The CDR3 DNA is TGTGCCAGCAGCTCACGACTAGCGGGAGGGGACTTAGCCAAAAACATTCAGTACTTC. Translated: CASSSRLAGGDLAKNIQYF.